This T cell receptor (beta chain) was profiled in a study of neoadjuvant anti-PD-1 for oral cavity cancer (dated by TCRdb to about 2021). Turning to the overall study: Patients mostly received three to four biweekly doses of nivolumab at 3 mg/kg before curative-intent surgical resection. A fourth nivolumab dose was given around day 43 to patients without progression, and definitive surgical resection was performed in those patients on days 50-56. Under RECIST 1.1, patients with complete response, partial response or stable disease were classed as responders, and patients with progression were classed as non-responders. There were roughly 11 patients in the parent correlative cohort, and the response rate was 30% to 35%. The research as a whole found: TCR analyses included only a few patients per response group, and the authors called for larger cohorts for validation. Higher pretreatment blood TCRbeta clonality and lower post-treatment tumor TCRbeta clonality were correlated with higher pretreatment blood Treg/Th17 ratios. Within PBMCs, T cell clonality (Gini index) was significantly higher in non-responders than responders after neoadjuvant nivolumab.

For this chain, trimming is 11 bases at the V end and 5 bases at the J end, and the number of junction bases without a gene match is 7. The CDR3 measures 12 amino acids from cysteine to phenylalanine. Only CDR3 DNA remains: 36 bases, in frame from the first base. The germline V gene encodes CDR1 SGHVS and CDR2 FQNEAQ. The time point label of this sample denotes: before neoadjuvant nivolumab. Patients were newly diagnosed with stage II-IVA oral cavity squamous cell carcinoma and had received no prior systemic or radiation treatment. The cohort consisted of patients with HPV-negative, locally advanced oral cavity squamous cell carcinoma. Peripheral blood mononuclear cells were analyzed directly and were not maintained or expanded in culture. The samples were drawn from a longitudinal correlative study tied to a single-arm phase II trial testing neoadjuvant nivolumab in oral cavity squamous cell carcinoma. Subject-matched pre- and post-treatment PBMCs and tumors from three responders and three non-responders underwent genomic DNA-based TCRbeta sequencing. Peripheral blood mononuclear cells were drawn once before nivolumab treatment and a second time after treatment, when surgery took place. Genomic DNA was isolated from PBMCs using the Maxwell RSC DNA from Cells kit.

PBMC libraries used mostly 480 ng of input genomic DNA for deep sequencing, with six replicates per sample. TCRbeta libraries were prepared with the immunoSEQ hsTCRbeta kit according to the manufacturer's instructions. Sequencing of the completed libraries took place using an Illumina NovaSeq 6000 S4 flow cell after they had been pooled to 2.5 to 3.5 nM. The authors' pipeline ran thus. The immunoSEQ Analyzer was used for raw data preprocessing and quality control. The analysis was limited to productive rearrangements, and each clonotype was defined by a unique CDR3 amino acid sequence. Repertoire clonality was estimated as the Gini-Simpson index, computed with the R package tcR. Gini indices were compared with Student's t test, and associations with tumor size change were assessed by Pearson correlation. TCRdb retrieved this table from immuneACCESS and kept in-frame rearrangements only. Not all clones are present; in checked studies, unresolved V genes account for under half, and no reason is known for the remainder. V, J and clone size are taken as reported in that table, and D and trimming were inferred from the DNA itself. This sample has 65,000 to 95,000 clones in its table, and 84% of those were observed once. 3.1% of the sample belongs to the ten largest clones.

This clone appeared once. The antigen it binds to is not known. No base quality information exists; no much larger clone differs at one position. The sequenced sample was PBMCs, obtained before nivolumab (anti-PD-1) treatment. This TCR derives from a person between 35 and 79 years old with oral cavity squamous cell carcinoma. The V and J segments used are TRBV7-8 and TRBJ2-7, with TRBD2 matching 9 junction bases. Here the CDR3 is given as CASRGLADEQYF. The nucleotides are TGTGCCTCCCGGGGACTAGCAGACGAGCAGTACTTC.